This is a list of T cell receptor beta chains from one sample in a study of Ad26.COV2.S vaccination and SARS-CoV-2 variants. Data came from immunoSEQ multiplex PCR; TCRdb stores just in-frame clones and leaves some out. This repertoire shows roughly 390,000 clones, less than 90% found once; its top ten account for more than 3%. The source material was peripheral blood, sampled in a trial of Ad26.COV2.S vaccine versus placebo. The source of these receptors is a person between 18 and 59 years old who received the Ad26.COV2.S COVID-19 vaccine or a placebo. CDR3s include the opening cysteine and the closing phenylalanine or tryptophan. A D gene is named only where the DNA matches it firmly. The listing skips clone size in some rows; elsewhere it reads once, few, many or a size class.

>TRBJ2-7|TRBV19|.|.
TGTGCCAGTAGTATGGGTAGCGGAGGGGTAACCTACGAGCAGTACTTC
CASSMGSGGVTYEQYF
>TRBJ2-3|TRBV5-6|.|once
TGTGCCAGCAGCTTGCCCGGGGATACGCAGTATTTT
CASSLPGDTQYF
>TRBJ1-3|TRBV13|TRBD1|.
TGTGCCAGCAGTCAGAGGGACAGGGGAGGCTCTGGAAACACCATATATTTT
CASSQRDRGGSGNTIYF
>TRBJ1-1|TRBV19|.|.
TGTGCCAGTAGTATAGCGGGGATAAAGAGACAGCTGAACACTGAAGCTTTCTTT
CASSIAGIKRQLNTEAFF
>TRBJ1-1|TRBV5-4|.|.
TGTGCCAGCAGCTTGTCCAACACAGGGAACACTGAAGCTTTCTTT
CASSLSNTGNTEAFF
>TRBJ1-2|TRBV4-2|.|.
TGTGCCAGCAGCCAAGATTTGGCGGGGGGGTATGGCTACACCTTC
CASSQDLAGGYGYTF
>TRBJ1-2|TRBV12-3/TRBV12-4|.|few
TGTGCCAGCAGTTTGGGGACGGTATATGGCTACACCTTC
CASSLGTVYGYTF
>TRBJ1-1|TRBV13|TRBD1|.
TGTGCCAGCAGCTTATTTTCCGGACAGGGGCCTGAAGCTTTCTTT
CASSLFSGQGPEAFF
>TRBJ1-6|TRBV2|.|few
TGTGCCACCCGGTCAGGGTCACCCCTCCACTTT
CATRSGSPLHF
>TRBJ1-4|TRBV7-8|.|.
TGTGCCAGCAGCTCCGAGGACAGTCTCGAAAAACTGTTTTTT
CASSSEDSLEKLFF
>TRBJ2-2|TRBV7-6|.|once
TGTGCCAGCAGCTTAGCATACCGTAGCGGTCCGAACACCGGGGAGCTGTTTTTT
CASSLAYRSGPNTGELFF
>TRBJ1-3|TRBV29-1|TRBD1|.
TGCAGCGTTGAAGATCTGACAGGGAGAGGAAACACCATATATTTT
CSVEDLTGRGNTIYF
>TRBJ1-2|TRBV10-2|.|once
TGCGCCAGCAGACCGGGACTCGAGACCCATGGCTACACCTTC
CASRPGLETHGYTF
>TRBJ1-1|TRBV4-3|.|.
TGCGCCAGCAGCCCGGTTGACAGGAACACTGAAGCTTTCTTT
CASSPVDRNTEAFF
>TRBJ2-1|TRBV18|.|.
TGTGCCAGCTCAAAGCCCGGTGTTTGGGAGCAGTTCTTC
CASSKPGVWEQFF
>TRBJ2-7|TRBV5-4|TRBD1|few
TGTGCCAGCAGCTGGGGACAGGGGGCTGGCTACGAGCAGTACTTC
CASSWGQGAGYEQYF
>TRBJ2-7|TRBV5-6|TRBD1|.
TGTGCCAGCAGCTTGTGGGACAGGGGGTCCTACGAGCAGTACTTC
CASSLWDRGSYEQYF
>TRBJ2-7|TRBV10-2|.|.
TGCGCCAGCAGTGAGGGGGGCTACGAGCAGTACTTC
CASSEGGYEQYF
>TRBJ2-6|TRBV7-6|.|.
TGTGCCAGCAGCTTTCCACACCCGACCCACAAGGCTGGGGCCAACGTCCTGACTTTC
CASSFPHPTHKAGANVLTF
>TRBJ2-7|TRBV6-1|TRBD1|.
TGTGCCAGCAGTGAAGCCCTACCGGGACAGGGCTTAAATGAGCAGTACTTC
CASSEALPGQGLNEQYF
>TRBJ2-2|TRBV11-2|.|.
TGTGCCAGCAGCTTCCCCAGGGGCAACGCCGGGGAGCTGTTTTTT
CASSFPRGNAGELFF